This paragraph reports one TCR beta chain. Two consecutive negative NP/OP PCR tests, clearance, or resolved symptoms defined Cohort 3 recovery. Original analysis: Reference gene primer amplification gave nucleated cell count estimates. Produced via immunoSEQ multiplex PCR; TCRdb's table is partial and in-frame only. That table supplies the V and J calls and clone size; D and trimming were determined from the DNA. The table includes about 320,000 clones, more than 90% detected once. The sample originates from a study of blood T cell repertoires in COVID-19. The wider study: COVID-19 samples from acute and convalescent phases originated in the United States, Italy and Spain. PBMCs, B-cell-depleted T cells, or T cells were the source of the cDNA or gDNA that made up the material.

The germline V gene encodes CDR1 ENHRY and CDR2 SYGVKD. The J segment lost 5 bases and the V segment lost 10 bases, leaving 10 bases of the junction unmatched. CDR3 length: 13 amino acids. The chain is built from TRBV10-3 and TRBJ1-2, with TRBD1 matching 7 bases. The receptor was derived from a man aged 55 to 70 who had recovered from COVID-19. The material sequenced was PBMCs or T cells enriched from blood (not recorded which). CDR3 region: CATGGTDKYGYTF. DNA of the CDR3: TGTGCCACTGGGGGGACAGATAAATATGGCTACACCTTC.